The 10 T cell receptor beta chains given below trace back to one sample, sequenced in a study of T cells in Graves' hyperthyroidism and ophthalmopathy. Authors of the study amplified TCR beta CDR3 regions from RNA transcripts. With the HTBI primer set, the TCR CDR3 went through a first round of RT-PCR. TCRdb passed the multiplex PCR reads through MiXCR, listing each CDR3 protein once. The table lists 500,000 to 650,000 distinct CDR3 sequences, approximately 17% of them singletons. The material sequenced was blood. The receptors were sampled from a woman younger than 35 with Graves' ophthalmopathy.

This clonotype showed up just a few times. The chain uses TRBV20-1 and TRBJ2-7, with a possible D match to TRBD2 (6 bases). Germline V gene sequence: CDR1 DFQATT, CDR2 SNEGSKA (reference sequence). The CDR3 spans 12 residues. The V end was cut by 3 bases, the J end by 7 bases, with 13 bases between. CDR3 protein: CSASSSAREQYF. DNA of the CDR3: TGCAGTGCTAGTTCTAGCGCTAGGGAGCAGTACTTC.

This clonotype was seen a handful of times. The chain uses TRBV29-1 and TRBJ2-2, with a weak D call TRBD1 (6 bases). Germline values: CDR1 SQVTM, CDR2 ANQGSEA. With 4 bases removed from V and 4 bases from J, the gap between germline ends came to 13 bases. This CDR3 is 14 amino acids long. In DNA form, the CDR3 reads TGCAGCGTTGGGACGACAGGTCCCACCGGGGAGCTGTTTTTT. It yields the protein CSVGTTGPTGELFF.

The chain recombines TRBV6-5 with TRBJ2-7, with TRBD2 matching 7 bases. The CDR3 extends over 14 amino acids. The V segment lost 2 bases and the J segment 6 bases; nucleotides outside the gene matches: 7. Germline values: CDR1 MNHEY, CDR2 SVGAGI. CDR3 DNA sequence: TGTGCCAGCAGTTACCCGGGACTACGGGTCGAGCAGTACTTC. It codes for CASSYPGLRVEQYF.

The rearrangement uses TRBV7-2 and TRBJ2-7, with TRBD2 identical over 12 bases. CDR3 length: 15 residues. CDR1 is SGHTA and CDR2 is FQGNSA in the germline V gene. J gave up 5 bases and V 4 bases, and 6 bases lay outside the gene matches. DNA for the CDR3: TGTGCCAGCAGCTCCGGACTAGCGGGATGGGACGAGCAGTACTTC. This sequence encodes CASSSGLAGWDEQYF.

This clonotype has only a few counts. A much larger clone lies a single base off, so this may be a read error. Because the CDR3's place on the DNA is in doubt, the DNA is left out and the CDR3 is given as listed by TCRdb. The J gene is TRBJ1-2, the V gene TRBV5-8; the table assigns TRBD1, which was not confirmed against the DNA. Germline CDR1 is SGHTS and CDR2 is YDEGEE. Counting both end residues, the CDR3 totals 15 amino acids. This chain's CDR3 is CASSIGQPVGYGNTF.

This CDR3 reads CASSSSGRAFGTQYF. The CDR3 nucleotides are TGTGCCAGCAGCTCTAGCGGGAGGGCGTTCGGTACGCAGTATTTT. The rearrangement links TRBV5-5 to TRBJ2-3, with 12 bases that match TRBD2. With 3 bases clipped from V and 8 bases from J, the junction kept 7 bases outside the gene matches. Germline V gene lookup returns CDR1 SGHKS and CDR2 YYEKEE (reference sequence). The CDR3 runs 15 residues.

There are many counts of this clonotype. J is TRBJ2-5 and V is TRBV28; 9 bases fit TRBD2. Germline V gene lookup returns CDR1 MDHEN and CDR2 SYDVKM. This CDR3 is 16 amino acids long. Trimming at V came to 1 base and at J to 7 bases, leaving 10 bases not matched to a gene. In DNA, the CDR3 is TGTGCCAGCAGTTTATTACAATCCGGCGGGGGGGGGACCCAGTACTTC. Residues: CASSLLQSGGGGTQYF. Combining the CDR3 with reference TRBV28 and TRBJ2-5 gives the whole variable domain DVKVTQSSRYLVKRTGEKVFLECVQDMDHENMFWYRQDPGLGLRLIYFSYDVKMKEKGDIPEGYSVSREKKERFSLILESASTNQTSMYLCASSLLQSGGGGTQYFGPGTRLLVL.

This clonotype was seen only a few times. The CDR3 region has the DNA TGTGCCAGCAGTTCCCTTCCCGGGACAGGGGTGGGTGATAATGAAAAACTGTTTTTT. Its protein product is CASSSLPGTGVGDNEKLFF. The chain recombines TRBV27 with TRBJ1-4; TRBD1 matches at 10 bases. Germline CDR1 and CDR2: MNHEY and SMNVEV (reference sequence). The V gene end was trimmed by 4 bases and the J gene end by 4 bases; junction bases not matched to a gene: 15. The CDR3 consists of 19 residues.

J is TRBJ1-6 and V is TRBV14; TRBD1 is a possible D gene (6 bases). This CDR3 has 20 amino acids. Germline CDR1 reads SGHDN; CDR2 reads FVKESK. The ends were cut back, 2 bases at V and 0 bases at J, with 20 bases in the middle. The CDR3 loop is CASSQTTGGGITSYNSPLHF. CDR3 DNA sequence: TGTGCCAGCAGCCAAACCACTGGAGGGGGGATCACCTCCTATAATTCACCCCTCCACTTT.

This clonotype was counted a few times. The CDR3 sequence: CASSTNLRGPHNSPLHF. The CDR3 coding sequence is TGTGCCAGCAGTACCAACCTCAGGGGGCCTCATAATTCACCCCTCCACTTT. The V call is TRBV12-3 or TRBV12-4, the J call TRBJ1-6; 8 bases are shared with TRBD1. V was clipped by 5 bases and J by 5 bases; unmatched bases: 11. The length of the CDR3 is 17 residues.